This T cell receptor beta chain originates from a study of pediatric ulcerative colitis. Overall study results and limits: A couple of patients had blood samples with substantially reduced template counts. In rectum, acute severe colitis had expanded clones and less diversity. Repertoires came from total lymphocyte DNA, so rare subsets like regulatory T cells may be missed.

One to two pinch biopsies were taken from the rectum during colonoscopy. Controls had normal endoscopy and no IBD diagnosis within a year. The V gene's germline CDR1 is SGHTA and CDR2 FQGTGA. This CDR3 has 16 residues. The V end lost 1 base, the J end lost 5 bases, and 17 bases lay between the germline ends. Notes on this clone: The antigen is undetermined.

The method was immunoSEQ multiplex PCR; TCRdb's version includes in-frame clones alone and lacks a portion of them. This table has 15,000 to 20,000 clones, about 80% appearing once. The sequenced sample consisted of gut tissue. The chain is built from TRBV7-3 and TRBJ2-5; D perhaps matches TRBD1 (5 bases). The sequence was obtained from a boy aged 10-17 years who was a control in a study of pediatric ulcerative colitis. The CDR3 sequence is CASSLSGDRRAETQYF. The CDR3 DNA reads TGTGCCAGCAGCTTAAGTGGGGATCGCAGGGCGGAGACCCAGTACTTC.